This T cell receptor beta chain was recovered during a study of spatial heterogeneity in lung cancer. Looking at the study overall: There were consistently more beta-chain sequences detected than alpha-chain sequences.

Study-level points and caveats: Resection saw ubiquitous expanded tumor TCRs appear in blood more than follow-up did.

TCRdb recomputed calls from the 5' RACE reads with MiXCR, one row per CDR3 protein. In the table there are roughly 70,000 distinct CDR3 sequences, 8% to 10% of which are singletons. As to this clonotype: The antigen is unknown. One junction end disagrees with the germline gene, perhaps due to a read error.

The time point is: blood at routine non-recurrence follow-up after resection. The sample here was PBMCs, taken at follow-up. The receptor was derived from a female donor with early-stage non-small cell lung cancer.

CDR3 sequence: CACSSMTIYNEQFF. In DNA, the CDR3 is TGTGCCTGCAGTTCAATGACAATCTACAATGAGCAGTTCTTC. This sequence joins TRBV28 and TRBJ2-1; no reliable D call. CDR1 MDHEN and CDR2 SYDVKM come from the germline V gene. This CDR3 region has 14 residues.